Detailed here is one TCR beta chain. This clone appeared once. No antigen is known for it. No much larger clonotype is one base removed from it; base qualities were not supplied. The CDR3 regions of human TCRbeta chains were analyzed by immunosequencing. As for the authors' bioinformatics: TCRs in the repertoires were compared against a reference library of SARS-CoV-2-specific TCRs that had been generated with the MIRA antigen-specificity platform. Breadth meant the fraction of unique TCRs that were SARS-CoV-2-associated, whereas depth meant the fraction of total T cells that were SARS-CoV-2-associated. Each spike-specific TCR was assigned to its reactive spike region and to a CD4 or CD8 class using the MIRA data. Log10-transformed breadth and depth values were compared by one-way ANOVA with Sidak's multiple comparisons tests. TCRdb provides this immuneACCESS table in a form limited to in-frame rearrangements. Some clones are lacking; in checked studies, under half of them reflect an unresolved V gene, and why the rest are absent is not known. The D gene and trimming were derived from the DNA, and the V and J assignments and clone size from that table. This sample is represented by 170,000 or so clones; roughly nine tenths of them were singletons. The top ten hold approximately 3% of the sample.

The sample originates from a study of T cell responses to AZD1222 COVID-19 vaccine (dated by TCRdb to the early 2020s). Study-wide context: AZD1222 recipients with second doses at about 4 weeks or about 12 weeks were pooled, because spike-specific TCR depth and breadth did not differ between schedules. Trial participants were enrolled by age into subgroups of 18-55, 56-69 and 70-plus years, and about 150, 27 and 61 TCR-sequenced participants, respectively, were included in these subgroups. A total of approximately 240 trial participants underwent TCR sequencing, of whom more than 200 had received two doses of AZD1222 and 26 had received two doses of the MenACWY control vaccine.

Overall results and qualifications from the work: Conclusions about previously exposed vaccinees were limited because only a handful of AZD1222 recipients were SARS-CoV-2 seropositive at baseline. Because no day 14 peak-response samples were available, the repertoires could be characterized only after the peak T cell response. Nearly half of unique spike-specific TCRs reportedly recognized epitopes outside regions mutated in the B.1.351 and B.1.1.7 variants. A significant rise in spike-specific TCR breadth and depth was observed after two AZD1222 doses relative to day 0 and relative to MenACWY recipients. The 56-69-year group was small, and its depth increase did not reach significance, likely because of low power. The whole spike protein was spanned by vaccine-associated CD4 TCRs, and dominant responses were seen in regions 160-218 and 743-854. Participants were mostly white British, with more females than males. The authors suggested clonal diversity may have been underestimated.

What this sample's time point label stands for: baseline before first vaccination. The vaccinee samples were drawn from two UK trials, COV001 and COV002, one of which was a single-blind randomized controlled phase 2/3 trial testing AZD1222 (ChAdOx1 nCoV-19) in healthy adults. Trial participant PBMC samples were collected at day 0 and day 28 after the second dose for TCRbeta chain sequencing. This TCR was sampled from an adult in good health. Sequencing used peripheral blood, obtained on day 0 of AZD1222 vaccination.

The CDR3 protein: CARTGGRDCLTDTQYF. In nucleotide form, the sequence is TGTGCCAGGACGGGGGGAAGGGACTGCCTCACAGATACGCAGTATTTT. The sequence links TRBV3-1 (or the pseudogene TRBV3-2) to TRBJ2-3, with 7 bases in between that match TRBD2. The CDR1 and CDR2 encoded by the germline V gene (reference sequence) are LGHDT and YNNKEL. Trimmed from V: 9 bases; trimmed from J: 2 bases; junction bases lacking a gene match: 14. The CDR3, cysteine through phenylalanine, is 16 amino acids long. This entry keeps only the CDR3 DNA: 48 bases, framed from base 1.